The 2 T cell receptor beta chains below come from one sample, sequenced in a study of CD8 T cells in Susac syndrome. Reverse transcription of about 0.5 to 1 ug RNA was carried out with random hexamers. TCRdb fed the immunoSEQ multiplex PCR reads into MiXCR, producing one record per CDR3 protein. The sample lists some 150,000 distinct CDR3 sequences, around 93% occurring once. Sequenced input: CD4+ T cells from PBMCs. Every receptor here comes from a human donor with Susac syndrome.

This chain links TRBV4-1 with TRBJ1-2; no clear D gene. There are 14 residues in the CDR3. The germline V gene has CDR1 MGHRA and CDR2 YSYEKL. Between the trimmed V and J ends, which lost 0 bases and 2 bases, there was a span of 7 bases. The CDR3 DNA reads as TGCGCCAGCAGCCAAGATGGAGACAACTATGGCTACACCTTC. Translating gives CASSQDGDNYGYTF.

J is TRBJ1-1 and V is TRBV30; D uncertain. V lost 3 bases, J lost 1 base, and 24 bases lay in between. The V gene's germline CDR1 is GTSNPN and CDR2 SVGIG (reference sequence). The CDR3 consists of 18 residues. CDR3 nucleotides: TGTGCCTGGAGAAAGTATGAGAACGAGAGGCAACCGAACACTGAAGCTTTCTTT. Its protein is CAWRKYENERQPNTEAFF.